This T cell receptor (beta chain) was retrieved from a study of OX40 agonist ivuxolimab in advanced cancers. The wider study: Enrolled patients in dose escalation had cancers that were hepatocellular carcinoma, melanoma, renal cell or head and neck cancer.

Libraries were prepared by immunoSEQ multiplex PCR; TCRdb keeps only in-frame clonotypes and omits some of them. Here the sample spans tens of thousands of clones, 77% being singletons. Concerning this clone itself: What it binds is not known.

Study observations and caveats: With doses of 0.1 to 3.0 mg/kg, CD4+ and CD8+ blood T cells had undergone clonal expansion by week 6.

The clonotype was recovered from an adult with an advanced solid tumor such as melanoma, head and neck, liver or kidney cancer. This material consisted of CD4+ or CD8+ T cells sorted from blood, taken in a trial of the OX40 agonist ivuxolimab.

CDR3 in DNA: TGTGCCAGCAGTGTTAACAGAGGAGAGACCCAGTACTTC. This codes for CASSVNRGETQYF. The chain employs TRBV2 and TRBJ2-5; no definite D call. CDR3 size: 13 residues. V gave up 4 bases and J gave up 4 bases, with 10 bases separating them. The V gene's germline CDR1 is SNHLY and CDR2 FYNNEI.